The T cell receptor beta chain described here comes from a study of kidney transplant recipient with SARS-CoV-2 infection. Worth noting for this clonotype: This clone may be a read error of a much larger clone one base away.

The CDR3 loop spans 14 amino acids. CDR1 DFQATT and CDR2 SNEGSKA come from the germline V gene (reference sequence). Trimming shortened V by 3 bases and J by 4 bases, and 15 bases separated the two germline ends. TCRdb fed the reads into MiXCR, producing one record per CDR3 protein. The sample shows about 250,000 distinct CDR3 sequences, about 30% of them seen only once. The sample here was a blood sample, taken at baseline and between days 110 and 120 from a kidney transplant recipient. This clonotype was obtained from a male patient aged 25-45 years who had COVID-19 and was a kidney transplant recipient. Some T cells may possibly be graft donor cells. The V gene is TRBV20-1, the J gene TRBJ1-2; D ambiguous. CDR3 nucleotide sequence: TGCAGTGCTAGCCGACGGGGAGGTGTCTATGGCTACACCTTC. It encodes CSASRRGGVYGYTF.